This TCR beta chain was captured by sequencing in a study of breast tumors, draining lymph nodes, adjacent tissues. The V and J ends lost 8 bases and 0 bases respectively, with 17 bases between them. The CDR3 has 16 amino acids. MiXCR was run by TCRdb on the multiplex PCR reads, yielding one entry per CDR3 protein. Of some 200,000 distinct CDR3 sequences in the sample, approximately 33% were seen once. General study findings and limits: The lymph node origin of tumor T cells was framed as consistent with a hypothesis, not demonstrated. Findings are consistent with lymph node origin and intratumoral expansion of most tumor T cells. Luminal-like breast cancer showed significantly greater tumor-nontumor repertoire similarity than basal-like breast cancer did.

This clonotype has a count of ten or more. The antigen is unknown. Samples came from axillary lymph nodes draining the breast cancer. This chain uses TRBV12-3 or TRBV12-4 with TRBJ1-3; D is uncertain. The clonotype comes from a female donor with breast cancer. Some clones in this sample may be carry-over from other donors' samples. The source material was axillary lymph node tissue. The CDR3 coding sequence is TGTGCCAGCCGAATTTACACGGGGAGCTCTGGAAACACCATATATTTT. Amino acids: CASRIYTGSSGNTIYF.